This TCR beta chain was recorded in a study of naive and memory T cell subsets. Noted treatment: skin biopsy from PPD injection site in Mantoux-positive individual. Cells were not sorted; total RNA input targeted about 1 to 1000 ng. This clonotype occurred a few times. The J segment lost 5 bases and the V segment lost 6 bases, leaving 11 bases of the junction unmatched. The CDR3 totals 17 residues. For blood and skin samples, reverse transcription used TCR alpha and beta constant primers. Each CDR3 protein gets one entry after TCRdb re-called the UMI-ligation and nested PCR reads with MiXCR. The sample records 15,000 to 20,000 distinct CDR3 sequences, about a tenth being singletons.

Source: skin, taken from a tuberculin skin test site. The sequence was collected from an adult in good health. The V call is TRBV12-3 or TRBV12-4, the J call TRBJ2-2, with 11 bases aligning to TRBD1. The CDR3 loop reads CASRRTGGASWTGELFF. Written as DNA, the CDR3 is TGTGCCAGCAGACGGACAGGGGGCGCCTCGTGGACCGGGGAGCTGTTTTTT.